A selection of T cell receptor beta chains follows, all from one sample in a study of T cell responses to AZD1222 COVID-19 vaccine. Repertoires were generated with immunoSEQ multiplex PCR, while TCRdb's copy carries only in-frame clones and drops some. The sample holds 180,000 or so clones, approximately 86% seen once. The specimen was peripheral blood, collected on day 0 of AZD1222 vaccination. The source is an adult in good health. Each CDR3 is given with its conserved first and last residue.

cdr3_aa: CASSLAAGSGGYEQYF; v_call: TRBV27
cdr3_aa: CASSRQGNEKLFF; v_call: TRBV7-2
cdr3_aa: CASSYSPSRGNTEAFF; v_call: TRBV6-6
cdr3_aa: CASSDLDKRYEQYF; v_call: TRBV7-9
cdr3_aa: CASSYAGGRDTQYF; v_call: TRBV6-5
cdr3_aa: CASRGQVSALHF; v_call: TRBV28
cdr3_aa: CASSLQGDLDTGELFF; v_call: TRBV4-2
cdr3_aa: CAIRPNGNTIYF; v_call: TRBV10-3
cdr3_aa: CASSVQPRDRAYSPLHF; v_call: TRBV11-2
cdr3_aa: CASSYTSGTFYEQYF; v_call: TRBV11-2
cdr3_aa: CASGFPGPVGETQYF; v_call: TRBV12-5
cdr3_aa: CASTGTAENTGELFF; v_call: TRBV9
cdr3_aa: CASSLGGASPLHF; v_call: TRBV5-1
cdr3_aa: CASSFPGLSWNREAFF; v_call: TRBV28
cdr3_aa: CASSQNPTGEWGEKLFF; v_call: TRBV4-3
cdr3_aa: CASSLDRGGQPQHF; v_call: TRBV3-1/TRBV3-2
cdr3_aa: CASSVRLAPSSYNEQFF; v_call: TRBV9
cdr3_aa: CAWRADSYEQYF; v_call: TRBV30
cdr3_aa: CSVAGGGATDTQYF; v_call: TRBV29-1
cdr3_aa: CASSSNRAADYGYTF; v_call: TRBV13
cdr3_aa: CASRGQVNQPQHF; v_call: TRBV10-2
cdr3_aa: CSVVGTGGAFF; v_call: TRBV29-1
cdr3_aa: CASSFRTEAFF; v_call: TRBV7-6
cdr3_aa: CATSNAGGDFMFF; v_call: TRBV15
cdr3_aa: CASSPLGGGAGETQYF; v_call: TRBV3-1/TRBV3-2
cdr3_aa: CASSLAVQGAPNTEAFF; v_call: TRBV5-6
cdr3_aa: CASSTEQGVLEKLFF; v_call: TRBV7-9
cdr3_aa: CASSYLAAAGRGQPQHF; v_call: TRBV6-2/TRBV6-3
cdr3_aa: CSASSGGGYRNEQFF; v_call: TRBV20-1
cdr3_aa: CASSPPGPTEQYF; v_call: TRBV18
cdr3_aa: CASSQGTGSSTDTQYF; v_call: TRBV14
cdr3_aa: CAGGMSAAYGYTF; v_call: TRBV7-9
cdr3_aa: CASSYSSENSYEQYF; v_call: TRBV6-2/TRBV6-3
cdr3_aa: CASSFMASRIANTGELFF; v_call: TRBV5-1
cdr3_aa: CASRQQETQYF; v_call: TRBV6-5
cdr3_aa: CASSSFSRQVNEAFF; v_call: TRBV7-9
cdr3_aa: CASSSDWFYGYTF; v_call: TRBV3-1/TRBV3-2
cdr3_aa: CASSPGTTLGEQFF; v_call: TRBV19
cdr3_aa: CASRASLAGELFF; v_call: TRBV6-8
cdr3_aa: CASSLASRQPTNEKLFF; v_call: TRBV7-9
cdr3_aa: CASSIRGSVNTEAFF; v_call: TRBV19
cdr3_aa: CASSQDLGGTGQGWYGYTF; v_call: TRBV3-1/TRBV3-2
cdr3_aa: CATSAQGEKLFF; v_call: TRBV14
cdr3_aa: CASSLEGLHEQYF; v_call: TRBV7-3
cdr3_aa: CASRQTGFEQFF; v_call: TRBV5-6
cdr3_aa: CAISESGQGNYEQYF; v_call: TRBV10-3